A selection of T cell receptor beta chains follows, all from one sample in a study of a mutant IDH1 vaccine in newly diagnosed glioma. Measured with immunoSEQ multiplex PCR; TCRdb has only the in-frame clones, and not every one. The repertoire holds tens of thousands of clones, with roughly 85% as singletons. Source: PBMCs, taken from a glioma patient treated with radiotherapy, temozolomide or both. Source of these receptors: a woman aged 45-60 years with glioma. CDR3s leave out the opening cysteine and the closing phenylalanine or tryptophan. D genes are given only for firm matches. For some rows the clone size is stated as once, few or many, or as a class when expanded; others skip it.

D gene	V gene	clone size	J gene	CDR3 protein
.	TRBV6-6	few	TRBJ2-7	ASSYSWGEQY
.	TRBV29-1	.	TRBJ2-5	SVAPSRVRETQY
TRBD1	TRBV7-3	.	TRBJ1-2	ASSPGGGAGYGYT
.	TRBV5-1	.	TRBJ2-1	ASSFLGDEQF
TRBD1	TRBV5-8	few	TRBJ2-3	ASAGQGVSTQY
.	TRBV4-1	few	TRBJ1-1	ASSQVVNTEAF
TRBD1	TRBV27	.	TRBJ2-3	ASSRQGVTDTQY
.	TRBV5-1	.	TRBJ1-1	ASSLGGARGGTEAF
.	TRBV10-3	.	TRBJ1-2	AISSDSSGGYT
.	TRBV15	.	TRBJ2-1	ATSGGDSHNEQF
TRBD1	TRBV6-6	.	TRBJ1-2	ASSSGQGQYGYT
.	TRBV7-9	once	TRBJ2-1	ASSLGNNEQF
TRBD1	TRBV7-2	.	TRBJ1-6	ASSITGAPLH
TRBD1	TRBV5-1	.	TRBJ2-7	ASSQDRAYEQY
.	TRBV7-2	.	TRBJ1-2	ASRRGDTNYGYT
TRBD2	TRBV9	.	TRBJ2-7	ASSVNSGGFHEQY
TRBD2	TRBV5-6	.	TRBJ2-1	ASSPGLAGGTGF
.	TRBV9	few	TRBJ1-1	ASSVGPQENTEAF
.	TRBV19	.	TRBJ2-1	ASSPGPAPIEQF
TRBD1	TRBV29-1	.	TRBJ2-1	TFFSAPGQGGRNEQF
TRBD2	TRBV7-2	.	TRBJ2-3	ASSPHGGGADTQY
TRBD1	TRBV28	.	TRBJ2-3	ASSLRTGGYRDTQY
.	TRBV7-8	.	TRBJ2-3	ASSPLGLTDTQY
TRBD1	TRBV6-5	.	TRBJ1-6	ASSYSGTGNSPLH